This record covers a single T cell receptor beta chain. Only in-frame clones appear in the TCRdb table, and some are missing; sequencing was by immunoSEQ multiplex PCR. This sample carries 250,000 to 300,000 clones, 70% to 90% of them seen once, and the ten largest clones take approximately 2%. The record originates from a study of blood T cell repertoires in COVID-19. The overall study: In each case, the material was cDNA or gDNA derived from T cells, B-cell-depleted T cells, or PBMCs.

CDR3 length equals 14 residues. Germline CDR1 and CDR2: LNHDA and SQIVND (reference sequence). The V and J ends lost 5 bases and 5 bases respectively, with 13 bases between them. The clonotype was recovered from a woman aged 45 to 65 who had recovered from COVID-19. Sequencing input: PBMCs or T cells enriched from blood (not recorded which). The chain uses TRBV19 and TRBJ1-5; a possible D gene is TRBD1 (6 bases). The CDR3 sequence is CASSPKQGHQPQHF. The CDR3 DNA reads TGTGCCAGTAGTCCAAAACAGGGACATCAGCCCCAGCATTTT.